These 14 T cell receptor beta chains were sequenced from one sample in a study of blood T cells in healthy people across ages. Using a J-beta primer mix together with a sample-barcoded 5' primer, a second PCR was run for about 6 to 12 cycles. One entry per CDR3 protein results from TCRdb running MiXCR on the 5' RACE reads. This table has around 1.5 million distinct CDR3 sequences, 35% to 45% appearing once. Sequenced material: blood. The receptors derive from a young woman in good health.

CDR3 bases: TGTGCCAGCAGCGCCTCCGGGACTACTAGCTCCTACGAGCAGTACTTC. Translating it yields CASSASGTTSSYEQYF. The chain combines TRBV7-2 with TRBJ2-7, with 7 bases matching TRBD2. J gave up 0 bases and V 5 bases, and 10 bases lay outside the gene matches. The CDR3 totals 16 residues. Per germline, CDR1 SGHTA and CDR2 FQGNSA.

Worth noting for this clonotype: One end of the junction is discordant with germline, which a read error may explain. The V gene is TRBV6-5, the J gene TRBJ1-1; no clear D gene. This CDR3 contains 15 residues. Germline CDR1 is MNHEY and CDR2 is SVGAGI. The DNA of the CDR3 is TGTGTCAGCACTTTTAAGGGCGCGGGGAACACTGAAGCTTTCTTT. Its protein is CVSTFKGAGNTEAFF.

This clonotype was counted only a few times. The chain joins TRBV3-1 to TRBJ1-2; D gene uncertain. Germline V gives CDR1 LGHDT, CDR2 YNNKEL (reference sequence). The CDR3 length is 14 residues. Trimming took off 3 bases at V and 7 bases at J, with 15 bases between the two ends. The CDR3 region is CASSHQAVSGGYTF. The CDR3 DNA is TGTGCCAGCAGCCACCAAGCGGTATCGGGTGGCTACACCTTC.

This clonotype has a handful of counts. The rearrangement uses TRBV7-2 and TRBJ2-1, with 9 bases fitting TRBD2. The CDR3 has 15 amino acids. Germline CDR1 is SGHTA and CDR2 is FQGNSA. The J segment lost 5 bases and the V segment lost 7 bases, leaving 9 bases of the junction unmatched. In DNA, the CDR3 is TGTGCCAGCAACATTCGGACTAGCGCAGACAATGAGCAGTTCTTC. Protein sequence: CASNIRTSADNEQFF.

This clonotype was detected only a few times. V is TRBV20-1 and J is TRBJ2-6; a weak D match, TRBD1 (5 bases). The V end lost 0 bases, the J end lost 4 bases, and 10 bases lay between the germline ends. This CDR3 has 15 residues. CDR1 is DFQATT and CDR2 is SNEGSKA in the germline V gene (reference sequence). CDR3 residues: CSAREGAAGANVLTF. The DNA for the CDR3 is TGCAGTGCTAGAGAAGGGGCCGCGGGGGCCAACGTCCTGACTTTC.

This clonotype was recorded at least ten times. The V gene is TRBV15, the J gene TRBJ2-1; D gene ambiguous. The J call could be wrong; TRBJ2-7 is a better fit for the DNA end. Germline V gene data show CDR1 as LNHNV and CDR2 as YYDKDF (reference sequence). The CDR3 extends over 16 amino acids. The CDR3 here is CATSSLDTSSYNEQYF. CDR3 nucleotide sequence: TGTGCCACCAGCAGCTTAGATACGAGCTCCTACAATGAGCAGTACTTC.

This clonotype was seen just once. V is TRBV25-1 and J is TRBJ2-1, with 12 bases aligning to TRBD2. The DNA end favors TRBJ2-7, so the J call may be wrong. Germline CDR1 reads MGHDK; CDR2 reads SYGVNS. The CDR3 sequence is 17 residues long. The CDR3 coding sequence is TGTGCCAGCAGTTACCATCCTAGCGGGAGGGCCTTCAATGAGCAGTACTTC. This gives the protein CASSYHPSGRAFNEQYF.

The V call is TRBV28, the J call TRBJ2-1; D ambiguous. This CDR3 is 13 amino acids long. Germline V lookup: CDR1 MDHEN, CDR2 SYDVKM. The V end was cut by 3 bases, the J end by 7 bases, with 10 bases between. This chain's CDR3 is CASSFFRKNEQFF. The CDR3 region has the DNA TGTGCCAGCAGTTTTTTTCGGAAGAATGAGCAGTTCTTC.

The V and J genes are TRBV2 and TRBJ2-7, with D perhaps given as TRBD1 or TRBD2 (6 bases each). V lost 9 bases and J lost 2, with 17 bases in between. The CDR3 is 14 residues long. The V gene's germline CDR1 is SNHLY and CDR2 FYNNEI. CDR3 loop: CASESIGGPYEQYF. CDR3 sequence (DNA): TGTGCCAGTGAATCTATTGGGGGGCCCTACGAGCAGTACTTC.

In this sample, this clonotype turned up a few times. This chain joins TRBV28 and TRBJ1-1, with D hard to call. Germline V gives CDR1 MDHEN, CDR2 SYDVKM. This CDR3 has 10 residues. V was shortened by 2 bases and J by 11 bases, with 6 bases between the two germline ends. The CDR3 sequence: CASSLRWAFF. CDR3 sequence (DNA): TGTGCCAGCAGTTTAAGGTGGGCTTTCTTT.

This sequence joins TRBV9 and TRBJ1-3; the D is unclear. This CDR3 spans 15 amino acids. CDR1 and CDR2 (germline): SGDLS, YYNGEE. Deletions cut 0 bases from V and 0 bases from J, with 7 bases between. CDR3: CASSVEASSGNTIYF. As DNA, the CDR3 is TGTGCCAGCAGCGTAGAAGCCAGCTCTGGAAACACCATATATTTT.

This sequence joins TRBV29-1 and TRBJ2-7; 8 bases are a match to TRBD1. Germline values: CDR1 SQVTM, CDR2 ANQGSEA. After removal of 8 bases from V and 0 bases from J, the junction contained 6 bases not matched to a gene. The CDR3 covers 13 residues. The CDR3 protein is CSTGQGPSYEQYF. In DNA, the CDR3 is TGCAGCACAGGACAGGGTCCCTCCTACGAGCAGTACTTC.

CDR3 sequence reads: CASSLVGNEAFF. The CDR3 bases are TGTGCCAGCAGTTTAGTGGGTAATGAAGCTTTCTTT. The chain couples TRBV12-3 or TRBV12-4 to TRBJ1-1; D remains ambiguous. V gave up 1 base and J gave up 7 bases, with 7 bases separating them. The CDR3 length is 12 residues.

The CDR3 region has the DNA TGTGCCTGGAGTCTTTCCCCCGATAGCTCCTACGAGCAGTACTTC. It encodes CAWSLSPDSSYEQYF. This sequence joins TRBV30 and TRBJ2-7; no clear D. Between the trimmed V and J ends, which lost 2 bases and 0 bases, there was a span of 14 bases. There are 15 residues in the CDR3. In germline, CDR1 is GTSNPN, CDR2 SVGIG (reference sequence).